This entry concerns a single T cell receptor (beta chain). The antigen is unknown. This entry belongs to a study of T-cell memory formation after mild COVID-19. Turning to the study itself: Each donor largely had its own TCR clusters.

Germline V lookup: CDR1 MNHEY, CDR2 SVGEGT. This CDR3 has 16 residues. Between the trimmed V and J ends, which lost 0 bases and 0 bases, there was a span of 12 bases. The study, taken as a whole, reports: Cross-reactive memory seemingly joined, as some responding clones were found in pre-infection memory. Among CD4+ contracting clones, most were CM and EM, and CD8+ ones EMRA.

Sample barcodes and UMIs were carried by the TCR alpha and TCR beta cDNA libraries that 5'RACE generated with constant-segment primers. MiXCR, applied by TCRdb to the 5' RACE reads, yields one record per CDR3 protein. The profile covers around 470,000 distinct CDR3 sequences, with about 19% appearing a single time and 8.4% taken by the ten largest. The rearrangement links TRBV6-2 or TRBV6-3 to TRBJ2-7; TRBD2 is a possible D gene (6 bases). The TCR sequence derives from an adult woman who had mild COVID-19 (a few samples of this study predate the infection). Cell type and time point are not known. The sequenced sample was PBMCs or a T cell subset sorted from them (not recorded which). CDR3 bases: TGTGCCAGCAGTTACTCGGTCGCCGGGGGCTCCTACGAGCAGTACTTC. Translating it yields CASSYSVAGGSYEQYF.